Given below is one T cell receptor beta chain in context. Its target is unknown. Each sample's input was roughly 250 ng genomic DNA, 30,000 to 45,000 genome equivalents. Germline CDR1 SGHRS, CDR2 YFSETQ. This CDR3 is 15 amino acids long. One tube held mixed TRB-A and TRB-B primer pools for touch-down PCR. Reprocessing the multiplex PCR reads, TCRdb reports a single entry for every CDR3 protein and omits DNA. The sample has under 6,500 distinct CDR3 sequences. These data come from a study of T cell clusters in autoimmune cytopenias. Study background: A median age of around 59 years and mean of approximately 50 years characterized healthy donor controls. Study-wide points: No experiment has yet validated the function of the T cell clusters defined in silico.

The same specimen was also included in a second study, on T cell repertoires in aging, cancer and after chemotherapy.

This rearrangement joins TRBV5-1 to TRBJ1-4. This TCR was sampled from a human donor in good health. Material for sequencing was peripheral blood. CDR3: CASSLAAGSREKLFF.